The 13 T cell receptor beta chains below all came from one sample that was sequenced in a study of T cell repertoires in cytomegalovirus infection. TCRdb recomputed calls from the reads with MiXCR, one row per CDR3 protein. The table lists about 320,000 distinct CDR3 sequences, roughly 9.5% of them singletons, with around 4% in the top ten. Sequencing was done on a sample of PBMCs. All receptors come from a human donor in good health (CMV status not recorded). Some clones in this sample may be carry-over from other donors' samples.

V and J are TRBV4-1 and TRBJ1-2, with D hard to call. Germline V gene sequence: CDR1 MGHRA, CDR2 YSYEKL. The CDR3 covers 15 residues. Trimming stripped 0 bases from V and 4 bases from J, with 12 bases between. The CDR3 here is CASSQDWAGGYGYTF. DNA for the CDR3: TGCGCCAGCAGCCAAGATTGGGCAGGAGGCTATGGCTACACCTTC.

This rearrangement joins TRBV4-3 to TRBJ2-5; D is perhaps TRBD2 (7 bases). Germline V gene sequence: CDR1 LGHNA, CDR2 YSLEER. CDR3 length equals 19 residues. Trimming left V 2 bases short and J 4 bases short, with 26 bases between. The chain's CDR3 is CASSQLGGADVVRLETQYF. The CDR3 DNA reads TGCGCCAGCAGCCAACTGGGGGGGGCGGACGTAGTACGGTTAGAGACCCAGTACTTC.

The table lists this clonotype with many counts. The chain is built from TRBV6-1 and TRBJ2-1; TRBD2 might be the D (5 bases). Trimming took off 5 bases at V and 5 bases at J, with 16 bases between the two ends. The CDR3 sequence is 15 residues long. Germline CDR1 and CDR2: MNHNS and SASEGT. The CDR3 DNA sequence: TGTGCCAGCAGTCCATCATTTAGCGCCCACAATGAGCAGTTCTTC. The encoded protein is CASSPSFSAHNEQFF.

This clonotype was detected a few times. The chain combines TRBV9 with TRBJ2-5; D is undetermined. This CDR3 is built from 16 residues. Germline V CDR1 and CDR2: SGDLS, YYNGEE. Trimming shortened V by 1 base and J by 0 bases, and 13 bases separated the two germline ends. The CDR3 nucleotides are TGTGCCAGCAGCGTACGTGGGCAGGCAAACCAAGAGACCCAGTACTTC. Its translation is CASSVRGQANQETQYF.

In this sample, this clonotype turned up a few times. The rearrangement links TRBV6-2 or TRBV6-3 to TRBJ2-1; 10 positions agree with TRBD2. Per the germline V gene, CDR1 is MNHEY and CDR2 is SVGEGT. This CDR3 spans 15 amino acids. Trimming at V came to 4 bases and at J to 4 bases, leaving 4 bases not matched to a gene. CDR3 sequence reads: CASSLLAGKYNEQFF. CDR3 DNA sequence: TGTGCCAGCAGTTTACTAGCGGGGAAATACAATGAGCAGTTCTTC.

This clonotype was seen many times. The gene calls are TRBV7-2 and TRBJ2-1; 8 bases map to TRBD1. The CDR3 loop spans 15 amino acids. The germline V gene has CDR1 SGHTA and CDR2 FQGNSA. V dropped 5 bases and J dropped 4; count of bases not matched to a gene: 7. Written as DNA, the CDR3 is TGTGCCAGCAGCCCTTGGACAGGGACGTACAATGAGCAGTTCTTC. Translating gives CASSPWTGTYNEQFF. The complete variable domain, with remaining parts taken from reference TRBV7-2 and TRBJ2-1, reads GAGVSQSPSNKVTEKGKDVELRCDPISGHTALYWYRQSLGQGLEFLIYFQGNSAPDKSGLPSDRFSAERTGGSVSTLTIQRTQQEDSAVYLCASSPWTGTYNEQFFGPGTRLTVL.

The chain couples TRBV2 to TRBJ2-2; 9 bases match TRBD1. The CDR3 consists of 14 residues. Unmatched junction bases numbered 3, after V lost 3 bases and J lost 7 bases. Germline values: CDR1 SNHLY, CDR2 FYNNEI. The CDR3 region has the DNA TGTGCCAGCAGTGAGAGGACAGGGGACGGGGAGCTGTTTTTT. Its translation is CASSERTGDGELFF.

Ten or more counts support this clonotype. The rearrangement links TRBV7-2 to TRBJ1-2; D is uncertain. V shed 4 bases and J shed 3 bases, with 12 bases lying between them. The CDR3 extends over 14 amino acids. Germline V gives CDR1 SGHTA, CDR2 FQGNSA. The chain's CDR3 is CASSSTSADYGYTF. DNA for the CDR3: TGTGCCAGCAGCTCAACTAGTGCCGACTATGGCTACACCTTC.

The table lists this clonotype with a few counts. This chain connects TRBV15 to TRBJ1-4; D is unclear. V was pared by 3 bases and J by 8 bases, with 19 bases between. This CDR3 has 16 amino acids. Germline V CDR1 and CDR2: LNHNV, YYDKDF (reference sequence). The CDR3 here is CATSSSPSTFGEKLFF. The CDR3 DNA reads TGTGCCACCAGCAGCTCCCCTTCAACCTTTGGGGAAAAACTGTTTTTT.

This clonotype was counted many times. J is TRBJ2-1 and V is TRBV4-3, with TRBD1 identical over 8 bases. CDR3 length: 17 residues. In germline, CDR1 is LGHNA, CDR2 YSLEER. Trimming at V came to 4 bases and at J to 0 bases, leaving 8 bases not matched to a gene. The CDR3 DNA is TGCGCCAGCAGCCCCTCCCGGGACAGGAGCTCCTACAATGAGCAGTTCTTC. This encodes CASSPSRDRSSYNEQFF.

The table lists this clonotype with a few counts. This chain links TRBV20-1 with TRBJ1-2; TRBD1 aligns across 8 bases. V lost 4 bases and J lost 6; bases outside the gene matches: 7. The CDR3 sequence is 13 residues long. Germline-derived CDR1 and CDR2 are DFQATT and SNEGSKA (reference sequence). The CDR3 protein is CSAKDRDRNGYTF. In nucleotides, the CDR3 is TGCAGTGCTAAGGACAGGGATAGGAATGGCTACACCTTC.

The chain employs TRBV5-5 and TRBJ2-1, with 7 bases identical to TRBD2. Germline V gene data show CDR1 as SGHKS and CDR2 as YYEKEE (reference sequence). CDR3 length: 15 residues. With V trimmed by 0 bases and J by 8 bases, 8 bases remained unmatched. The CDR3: CASSLEGLESDEQFF. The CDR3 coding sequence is TGTGCCAGCAGCTTGGAAGGACTAGAGTCGGATGAGCAGTTCTTC.

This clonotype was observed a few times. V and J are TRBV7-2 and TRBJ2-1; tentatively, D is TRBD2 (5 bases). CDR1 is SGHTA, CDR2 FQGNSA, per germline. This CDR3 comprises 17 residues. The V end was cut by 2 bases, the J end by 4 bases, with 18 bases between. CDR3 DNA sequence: TGTGCCAGCAGCTTACGTGCCCCCCCGAGGACTTACAATGAGCAGTTCTTC. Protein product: CASSLRAPPRTYNEQFF.